This T cell receptor (beta chain) was retrieved from a study of T cells in Graves' hyperthyroidism and ophthalmopathy. Study observations and caveats: A model of 13 V-J features distinguished ophthalmopathy from stable hyperthyroidism. The majority of expanded thyroid clonotypes above 0.001 also appeared in blood.

The sample holds a few counts of this clonotype. Antigen: not known. TCR beta CDR3 region amplification was performed from RNA transcripts. A set of HTBI primers served as the primers for a first-round RT-PCR of the TCR CDR3. TCRdb reprocessed the multiplex PCR reads via MiXCR and lists one record per CDR3 protein. This sample has hundreds of thousands of distinct CDR3 sequences, with 14% found just once. This CDR3 has 15 residues. V was pared by 4 bases and J by 1 base, with 13 bases between. Germline assignment: CDR1 SGDLS and CDR2 YYNGEE. Hyperthyroidism was newly diagnosed in patients aged 18 to 65 (duration under 2 months).

Sequenced: blood. This rearrangement joins TRBV9 to TRBJ2-3, with D possibly being TRBD2 (6 bases). The receptor comes from a woman between 18 and 30 years old with Graves' hyperthyroidism. The CDR3 DNA sequence: TGTGCCAGCAGCCCCCGACTAGAGCGCACAGATACGCAGTATTTT. It codes for CASSPRLERTDTQYF. The whole variable domain, filled in from reference TRBV9 and TRBJ2-3, reads DSGVTQTPKHLITATGQRVTLRCSPRSGDLSVYWYQQSLDQGLQFLIQYYNGEERAKGNILERFSAQQFPDLHSELNLSSLELGDSALYFCASSPRLERTDTQYFGPGTRLTVL.